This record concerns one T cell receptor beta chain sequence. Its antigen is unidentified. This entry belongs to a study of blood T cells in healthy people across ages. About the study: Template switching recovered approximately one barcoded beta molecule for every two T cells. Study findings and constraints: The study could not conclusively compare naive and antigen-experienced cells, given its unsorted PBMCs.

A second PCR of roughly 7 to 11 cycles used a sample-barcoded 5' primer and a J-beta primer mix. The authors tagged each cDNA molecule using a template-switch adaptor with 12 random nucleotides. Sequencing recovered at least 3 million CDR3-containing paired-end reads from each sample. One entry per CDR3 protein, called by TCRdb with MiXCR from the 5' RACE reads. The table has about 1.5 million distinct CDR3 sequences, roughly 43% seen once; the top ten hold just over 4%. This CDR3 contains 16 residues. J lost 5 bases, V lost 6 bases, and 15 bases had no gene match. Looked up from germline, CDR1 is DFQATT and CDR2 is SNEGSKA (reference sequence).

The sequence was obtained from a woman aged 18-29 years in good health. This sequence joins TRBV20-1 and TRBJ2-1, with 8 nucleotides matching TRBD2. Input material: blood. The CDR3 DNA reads TGCAGTGCCCGCACCACGACTAGCGAGATCCACAATGAGCAGTTCTTC. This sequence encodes CSARTTTSEIHNEQFF.